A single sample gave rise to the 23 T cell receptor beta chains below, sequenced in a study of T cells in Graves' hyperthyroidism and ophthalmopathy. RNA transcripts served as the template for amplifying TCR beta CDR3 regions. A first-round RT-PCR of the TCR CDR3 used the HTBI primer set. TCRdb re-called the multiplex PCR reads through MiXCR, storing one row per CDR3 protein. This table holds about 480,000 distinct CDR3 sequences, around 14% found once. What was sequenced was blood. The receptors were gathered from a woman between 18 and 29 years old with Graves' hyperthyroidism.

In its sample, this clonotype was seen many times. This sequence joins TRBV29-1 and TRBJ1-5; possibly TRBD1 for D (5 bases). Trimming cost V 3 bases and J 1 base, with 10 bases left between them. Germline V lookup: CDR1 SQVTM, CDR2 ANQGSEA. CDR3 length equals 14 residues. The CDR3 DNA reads TGCAGCGTTGAGGGGGAAGGGAGCAATCAGCCCCAGCATTTT. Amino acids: CSVEGEGSNQPQHF.

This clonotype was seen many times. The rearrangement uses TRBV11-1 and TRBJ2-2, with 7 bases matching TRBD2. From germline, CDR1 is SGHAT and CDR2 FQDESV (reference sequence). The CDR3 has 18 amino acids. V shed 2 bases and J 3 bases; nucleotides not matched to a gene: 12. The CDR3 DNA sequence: TGTGCCAGCAGCTTACCCTACTACCTAGCGGAATACACCGGGGAGCTGTTTTTT. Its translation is CASSLPYYLAEYTGELFF. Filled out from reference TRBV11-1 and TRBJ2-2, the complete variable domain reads EAEVAQSPRYKITEKSQAVAFWCDPISGHATLYWYRQILGQGPELLVQFQDESVVDDSQLPKDRFSAERLKGVDSTLKIQPAELGDSAMYLCASSLPYYLAEYTGELFFGEGSRLTVL.

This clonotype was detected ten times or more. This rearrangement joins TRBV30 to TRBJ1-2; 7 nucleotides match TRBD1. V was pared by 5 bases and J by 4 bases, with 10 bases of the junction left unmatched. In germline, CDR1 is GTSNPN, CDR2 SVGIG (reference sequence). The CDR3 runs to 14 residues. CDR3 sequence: CAWGIQGYLYGYTF. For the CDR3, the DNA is TGTGCCTGGGGGATACAGGGGTACCTCTATGGCTACACCTTC.

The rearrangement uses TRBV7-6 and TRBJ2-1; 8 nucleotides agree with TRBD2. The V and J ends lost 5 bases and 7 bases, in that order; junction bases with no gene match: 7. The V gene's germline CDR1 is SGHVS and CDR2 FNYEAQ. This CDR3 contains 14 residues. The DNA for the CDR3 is TGTGCCAGCAGCAAGAGAGCGGGAGCAAATGAGCAGTTCTTC. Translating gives CASSKRAGANEQFF. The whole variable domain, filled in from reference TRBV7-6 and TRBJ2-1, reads GAGVSQSPRYKVTKRGQDVALRCDPISGHVSLYWYRQALGQGPEFLTYFNYEAQQDKSGLPNDRFSAERPEGSISTLTIQRTEQRDSAMYRCASSKRAGANEQFFGPGTRLTVL.

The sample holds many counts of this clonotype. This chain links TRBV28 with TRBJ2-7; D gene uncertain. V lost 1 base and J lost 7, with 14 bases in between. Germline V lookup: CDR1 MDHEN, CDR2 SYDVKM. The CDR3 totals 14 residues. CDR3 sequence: CASSLSTDRGEQYV. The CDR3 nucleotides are TGTGCCAGCAGTTTATCAACGGACCGTGGGGAGCAGTACGTC.

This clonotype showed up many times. The CDR3 sequence is CASSFTNRNTEAFF. In DNA form, the CDR3 reads TGTGCCAGCAGTTTCACCAACAGGAACACTGAAGCTTTCTTT. The chain joins TRBV27 to TRBJ1-1; D call uncertain. CDR1 is MNHEY and CDR2 is SMNVEV in the germline V gene (reference sequence). The CDR3 extends over 14 amino acids. Trimming pared 3 bases from V and 1 base from J, leaving 9 bases between.

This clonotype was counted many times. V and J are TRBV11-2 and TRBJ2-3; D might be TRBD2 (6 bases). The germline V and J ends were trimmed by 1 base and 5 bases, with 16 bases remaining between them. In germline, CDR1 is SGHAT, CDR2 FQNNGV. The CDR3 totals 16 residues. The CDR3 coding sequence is TGTGCCAGCAGCTTAGCCACGGGAGAGTTGGGAGATACGCAGTATTTT. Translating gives CASSLATGELGDTQYF.

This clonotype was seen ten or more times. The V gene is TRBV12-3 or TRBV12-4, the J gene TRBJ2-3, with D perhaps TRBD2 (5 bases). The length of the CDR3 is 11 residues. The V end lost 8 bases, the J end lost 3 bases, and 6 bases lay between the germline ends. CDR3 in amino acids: CASGSTDTQYF. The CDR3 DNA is TGTGCCAGCGGGAGTACAGATACGCAGTATTTT.

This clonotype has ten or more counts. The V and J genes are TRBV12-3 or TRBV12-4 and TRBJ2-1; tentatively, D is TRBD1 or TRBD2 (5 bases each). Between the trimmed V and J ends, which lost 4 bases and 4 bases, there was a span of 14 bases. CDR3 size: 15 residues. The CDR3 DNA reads TGTGCCAGCAGTTCCGCCGGGACCGTTTACAATGAGCAGTTCTTC. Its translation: CASSSAGTVYNEQFF.

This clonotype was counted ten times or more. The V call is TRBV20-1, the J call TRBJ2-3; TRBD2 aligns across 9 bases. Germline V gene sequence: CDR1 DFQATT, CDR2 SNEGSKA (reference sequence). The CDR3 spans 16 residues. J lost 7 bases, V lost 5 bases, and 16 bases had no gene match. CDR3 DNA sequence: TGCAGTGCTGAAAGTCTAGCGGGACCCCGTGTGAATACGCAGTATTTT. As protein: CSAESLAGPRVNTQYF.

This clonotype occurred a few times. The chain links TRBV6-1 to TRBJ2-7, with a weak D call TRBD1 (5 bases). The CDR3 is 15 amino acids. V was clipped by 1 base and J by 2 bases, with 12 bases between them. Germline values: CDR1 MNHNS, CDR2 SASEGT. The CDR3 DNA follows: TGTGCCAGCAGTGAAGGGGCCAAGGGGCCCTACGAGCAGTACTTC. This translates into CASSEGAKGPYEQYF.

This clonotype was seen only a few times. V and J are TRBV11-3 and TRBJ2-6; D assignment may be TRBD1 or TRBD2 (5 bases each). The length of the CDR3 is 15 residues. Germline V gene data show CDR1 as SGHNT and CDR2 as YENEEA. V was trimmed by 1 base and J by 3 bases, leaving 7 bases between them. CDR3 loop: CASSLGGDGANVLTF. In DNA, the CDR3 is TGTGCCAGCAGCTTAGGAGGGGATGGGGCCAACGTCCTGACTTTC. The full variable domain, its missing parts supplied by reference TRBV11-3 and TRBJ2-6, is EAGVVQSPRYKIIEKKQPVAFWCNPISGHNTLYWYLQNLGQGPELLIRYENEEAVDDSQLPKDRFSAERLKGVDSTLKIQPAELGDSAVYLCASSLGGDGANVLTFGAGSRLTVL.

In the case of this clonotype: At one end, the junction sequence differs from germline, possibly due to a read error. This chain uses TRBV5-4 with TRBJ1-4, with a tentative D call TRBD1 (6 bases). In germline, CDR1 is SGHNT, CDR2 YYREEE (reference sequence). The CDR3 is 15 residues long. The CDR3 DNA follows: TGTGCCAGCAGCGCAGCTACAGGGAAAGCGGAAAAACCGTTTTTT. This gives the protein CASSAATGKAEKPFF.

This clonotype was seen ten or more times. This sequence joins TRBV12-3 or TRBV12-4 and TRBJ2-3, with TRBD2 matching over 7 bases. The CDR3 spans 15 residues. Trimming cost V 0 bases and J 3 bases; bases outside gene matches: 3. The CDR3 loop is CASSLARAGTDTQYF. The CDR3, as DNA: TGTGCCAGCAGTTTAGCGCGAGCGGGGACAGATACGCAGTATTTT.

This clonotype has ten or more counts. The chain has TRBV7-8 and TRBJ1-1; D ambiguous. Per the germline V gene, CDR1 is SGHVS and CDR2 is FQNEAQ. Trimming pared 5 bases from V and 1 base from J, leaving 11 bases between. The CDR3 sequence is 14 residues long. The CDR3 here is CASSLKGSNTEAFF. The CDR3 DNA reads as TGTGCCAGCAGCCTAAAAGGTTCGAACACTGAAGCTTTCTTT.

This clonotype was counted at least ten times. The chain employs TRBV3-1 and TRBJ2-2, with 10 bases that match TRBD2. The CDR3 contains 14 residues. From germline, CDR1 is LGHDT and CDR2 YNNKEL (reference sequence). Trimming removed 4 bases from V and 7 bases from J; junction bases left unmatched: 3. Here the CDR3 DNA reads TGTGCCAGCAGCCCAAGCGGGAGGGGCGGGGAGCTGTTTTTT. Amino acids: CASSPSGRGGELFF.

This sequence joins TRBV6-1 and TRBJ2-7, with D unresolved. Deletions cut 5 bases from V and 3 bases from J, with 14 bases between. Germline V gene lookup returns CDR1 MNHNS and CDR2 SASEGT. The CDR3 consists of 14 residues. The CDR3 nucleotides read TGTGCCAGCAGTAGGTCGTTTGATAGCTACGAGCAGTACTTC. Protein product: CASSRSFDSYEQYF.

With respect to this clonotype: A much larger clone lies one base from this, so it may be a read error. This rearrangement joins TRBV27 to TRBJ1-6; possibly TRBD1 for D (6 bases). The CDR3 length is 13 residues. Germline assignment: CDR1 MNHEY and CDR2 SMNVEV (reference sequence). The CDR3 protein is CAGSRGGGSPLHF. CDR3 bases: TGTGCCGGCAGTCGCGGCGGGGGCTCACCCCTCCACTTT.

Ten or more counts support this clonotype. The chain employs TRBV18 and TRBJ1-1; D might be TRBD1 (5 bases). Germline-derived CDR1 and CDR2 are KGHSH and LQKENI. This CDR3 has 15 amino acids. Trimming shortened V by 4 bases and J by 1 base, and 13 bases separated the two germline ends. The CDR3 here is CASSRPGRWNTEAFF. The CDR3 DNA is TGTGCCAGCTCACGACCGGGACGATGGAACACTGAAGCTTTCTTT.

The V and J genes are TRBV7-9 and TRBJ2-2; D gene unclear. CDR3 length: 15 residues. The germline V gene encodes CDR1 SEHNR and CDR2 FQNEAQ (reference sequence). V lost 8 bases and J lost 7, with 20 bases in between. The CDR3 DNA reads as TGTGCCAGCCCACCCGGGCAGGCCGAGGTCGGGGAGCTGTTTTTT. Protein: CASPPGQAEVGELFF.

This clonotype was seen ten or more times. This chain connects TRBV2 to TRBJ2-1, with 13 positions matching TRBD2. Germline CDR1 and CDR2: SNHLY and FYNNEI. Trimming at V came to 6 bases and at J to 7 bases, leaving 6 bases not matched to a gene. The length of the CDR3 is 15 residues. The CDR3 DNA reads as TGTGCCAGCAGGCCACTAGCGGGAGGGGCGAATGAGCAGTTCTTC. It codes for CASRPLAGGANEQFF.

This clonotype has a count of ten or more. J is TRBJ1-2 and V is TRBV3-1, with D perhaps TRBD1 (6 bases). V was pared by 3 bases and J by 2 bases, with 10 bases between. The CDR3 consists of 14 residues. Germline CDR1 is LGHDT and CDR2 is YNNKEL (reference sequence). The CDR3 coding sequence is TGTGCCAGCAGCCAGACGGACAGAAACTATGGCTACACCTTC. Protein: CASSQTDRNYGYTF.

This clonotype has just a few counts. Written as DNA, the CDR3 is TGTGCCAGCAGTGAATATTGGGGGGAGAGGTTCCAAGAGACCCAGTACTTC. As protein: CASSEYWGERFQETQYF. The chain has TRBV25-1 and TRBJ2-5; D is possibly TRBD2 (6 bases). Trimming pared 0 bases from V and 1 base from J, leaving 15 bases between. The germline V gene encodes CDR1 MGHDK and CDR2 SYGVNS. The CDR3 is 17 residues long.